Below, 13 T cell receptor beta chains from the same sample are listed, as sequenced in a study of a mutant IDH1 vaccine in newly diagnosed glioma. For these receptors, no antigen is known. Clones were sequenced by immunoSEQ multiplex PCR, and TCRdb holds only the in-frame ones, with some missing. The top ten hold 3.5% to 5% of the sample, which has tens of thousands of clones, roughly 84% seen once. Time point specified: week 35, safety follow-up. Doses consisted of 300 ug of mutant IDH1 20-mer peptide each, paired with topical imiquimod. Sample: PBMCs, taken from a glioma patient whose treatment included an IDH1 peptide vaccine. The receptors here all came from a woman younger than 35 with glioma.

The chain is built from TRBV5-3 and TRBJ2-5; D is perhaps TRBD2 (7 bases). TRBV5-3 counts as an open reading frame of uncertain function. V was pared by 3 bases and J by 10 bases, with 16 bases between. The CDR3 extends over 13 amino acids. CDR3 sequence reads: CARSWKGRGSQYF. CDR3 DNA sequence: TGTGCCAGAAGCTGGAAGGGGAGGGGGAGCCAGTACTTC.

V is TRBV2 and J is TRBJ1-1; D not resolved. Germline V gene data show CDR1 as SNHLY and CDR2 as FYNNEI. V was pared by 4 bases and J by 7 bases, with 10 bases between. The CDR3 loop spans 12 amino acids. CDR3 DNA sequence: TGTGCCAGCAGTGGGACTTTTCTTGAAGCTTTCTTT. Amino acid sequence: CASSGTFLEAFF. The variable domain in full, completed from reference TRBV2 and TRBJ1-1, reads EPEVTQTPSHQVTQMGQEVILRCVPISNHLYFYWYRQILGQKVEFLVSFYNNEISEKSEIFDDQFSVERPDGSNFTLKIRSTKLEDSAMYFCASSGTFLEAFFGQGTRLTVV.

The genes are TRBV10-3 and TRBJ2-7; D is tentatively TRBD1 or TRBD2 (5 bases each). The CDR3 sequence is 13 residues long. Trimming took 0 bases from V and 6 from J, leaving 9 bases between them. The germline V gene has CDR1 ENHRY and CDR2 SYGVKD. CDR3 protein: CAISESGDREQYF. The CDR3 DNA is TGTGCCATCAGTGAGTCGGGGGATCGCGAGCAGTACTTC.

Only one count was recorded for this clone. This chain uses TRBV7-9 with TRBJ2-7; D is ambiguous. This CDR3 region has 13 residues. V was trimmed by 5 bases and J by 5 bases, leaving 13 bases between them. CDR1 SEHNR and CDR2 FQNEAQ come from the germline V gene (reference sequence). CDR3 sequence reads: CASSENRVHEQYF. For the CDR3, the DNA is TGTGCCAGCAGCGAAAACCGCGTCCACGAGCAGTACTTC.

The chain is built from TRBV19 and TRBJ2-7, with 9 bases aligning to TRBD1. The CDR3 totals 14 residues. J was trimmed by 3 bases and V by 9 bases; bases with no gene match: 9. Germline CDR1 LNHDA, CDR2 SQIVND (reference sequence). CDR3 DNA sequence: TGTGCCAGCCGTCCGGGACAGGGTCTCTACGAGCAGTACTTC. It encodes CASRPGQGLYEQYF.

The chain carries TRBV10-3 and TRBJ1-2; D ambiguous. Germline CDR1 is ENHRY and CDR2 is SYGVKD. Trimming removed 10 bases at V and 2 bases at J, with 17 bases between. The CDR3 totals 14 residues. The CDR3, as DNA: TGTGCCACCTCGTGGTCGGAATCCAACTATGGCTACACCTTC. The encoded protein is CATSWSESNYGYTF.

This clone was seen more than once but under ten times. The chain couples TRBV27 to TRBJ2-7; 8 positions agree with TRBD1. Germline-derived CDR1 and CDR2 are MNHEY and SMNVEV (reference sequence). The CDR3 covers 14 residues. The V gene end was trimmed by 4 bases and the J gene end by 2 bases; junction bases not matched to a gene: 4. CDR3 sequence reads: CASSWTGKAYEQYF. DNA for the CDR3: TGTGCCAGCAGTTGGACAGGGAAAGCCTACGAGCAGTACTTC.

Points on this clone: The junction departs from the called germline gene at one end, perhaps through a read error. The chain employs TRBV30 and TRBJ2-7; 10 bases line up with TRBD1. This CDR3 has 14 residues. Germline V CDR1 and CDR2: GTSNPN, SVGIG (reference sequence). The CDR3 spells CARSALGTGEEQYF. The CDR3 nucleotides read TGTGCCCGGAGTGCCCTCGGGACAGGGGAAGAGCAGTACTTC.

The rearrangement links TRBV6-6 to TRBJ2-6; D gene unclear. The length of the CDR3 is 13 residues. Trimming cost V 1 base and J 13 bases, with 11 bases left between them. The germline gives CDR1 MNHNY, CDR2 SVGAGI (reference sequence). The DNA for the CDR3 is TGTGCCAGCAGTTACTGGGTCGTCGGAGTCCTGACTTTC. This translates into CASSYWVVGVLTF.

This chain joins TRBV19 and TRBJ1-1; TRBD1 is a possible D gene (5 bases). This CDR3 has 19 residues. The V gene's germline CDR1 is LNHDA and CDR2 SQIVND (reference sequence). The V end was cut by 5 bases, the J end by 0 bases, with 25 bases between. The CDR3 is CASSVDLWDVAYMNTEAFF. The CDR3 coding sequence is TGTGCCAGTAGTGTCGACCTTTGGGACGTAGCGTACATGAACACTGAAGCTTTCTTT.

This chain connects TRBV10-2 to TRBJ2-7; 10 bases align to TRBD2. Trimming cost V 5 bases and J 0 bases; bases outside gene matches: 10. CDR1 is WSHSY and CDR2 is SAAADI in the germline V gene. The CDR3 has 17 residues. The CDR3 coding sequence is TGCGCCAGCAGTCCGACACCGGGACTAGCGTACTCCTACGAGCAGTACTTC. Translating it yields CASSPTPGLAYSYEQYF.

This clone was detected once. The chain has TRBV4-1 and TRBJ2-7, with a weak D call TRBD1 (5 bases). V lost 0 bases and J lost 3, with 12 bases in between. The CDR3 consists of 15 residues. The V gene's germline CDR1 is MGHRA and CDR2 YSYEKL. The CDR3 region is CASSQDTGGDYEQYF. For the CDR3, the DNA is TGCGCCAGCAGCCAAGATACAGGCGGCGACTACGAGCAGTACTTC.

The chain is built from TRBV29-1 and TRBJ1-1, with 10 bases identical to TRBD1. V was pared by 3 bases and J by 5 bases, with 6 bases of the junction left unmatched. CDR3 length equals 14 residues. From germline, CDR1 is SQVTM and CDR2 ANQGSEA. DNA of the CDR3: TGCAGCGTTGATCGACAGGGGGCAGGGACTGAAGCTTTCTTT. This gives the protein CSVDRQGAGTEAFF.